The rows below give T cell receptor beta chains drawn from one sample of a study of T cells in Graves' hyperthyroidism and ophthalmopathy. TCRdb processed the multiplex PCR reads anew with MiXCR; each CDR3 protein has one entry. The sample records a few hundred thousand distinct CDR3 sequences, approximately 14% being singletons. Sequenced: blood. The receptors were gathered from a woman in her thirties with Graves' hyperthyroidism. The CDR3 runs from the conserved cysteine through the conserved F or W. D genes are given only for firm matches. Where a row states a size, it is once, few, many or the class of an expanded clone; other rows omit it.

clone_size j_call d_call v_call cdr3_nt cdr3_aa
few TRBJ1-5 - TRBV12-3/TRBV12-4 TGTGCCAGCAGATCCGGGACAAGGAGCAATCAGCCCCAGCATTTT CASRSGTRSNQPQHF
many TRBJ2-1 - TRBV7-3 TGTGCCAGCAGCTTAATCGCGGTCAGCTCCTACAATGAGCAGTTCTTC CASSLIAVSSYNEQFF
many TRBJ1-1 - TRBV7-2 TGTGCCAGCAGCTTAGTCGGCAGGGAGGGCACTGAAGCTTTCTTT CASSLVGREGTEAFF
few TRBJ2-7 TRBD1 TRBV15 TGTGCCACCAGCAGAGATAGGGGACAGGGGACCTACGAGCAGTACTTC CATSRDRGQGTYEQYF
few TRBJ2-3 TRBD2 TRBV7-3 TGTGCCAGCAGCTTAATCGGTAGCGGGAACGCAGATACGCAGTATTTT CASSLIGSGNADTQYF
- TRBJ1-1 TRBD1 TRBV6-1 TGTGCCAGCATCGGGGACAGGGACACTGAAGCTTTCTTT CASIGDRDTEAFF
few TRBJ2-7 - TRBV4-1 TGCGCCAACAGCTTCCGCGGGGATGCTGTTTACGAGCAGTACTTC CANSFRGDAVYEQYF
many TRBJ2-2 - TRBV12-3/TRBV12-4 TGTGCCAGCAACTGGGGTCGGACAACCGGGGAGCTGTTTTTT CASNWGRTTGELFF
- TRBJ2-1 - TRBV2 TGTGCCAGCAGTGAATCTGGACTTTACAATGAGCAGTTCTTC CASSESGLYNEQFF
many TRBJ2-1 - TRBV5-1 TGCGCCAGCAGCTTGTACCAAAAAGCGGAGCAGTTCTTC CASSLYQKAEQFF
few TRBJ2-7 - TRBV9 TGTGCCAGCAGCGTAGGTTGGGACGGCCCCTACGAGCAGTACTTC CASSVGWDGPYEQYF
few TRBJ1-1 - TRBV15 TGTGCCACCAGCAGAGCGGACGGGTCTGGCACTGAAGCTTTCTTT CATSRADGSGTEAFF
many TRBJ1-4 TRBD1 TRBV7-2 TGTGCCAGCAGCACGCAGGGGGCGGAAAAACTGTTTTTT CASSTQGAEKLFF
- TRBJ2-7 - TRBV19 TGTGCCAGTAGTATCACCAGGGGTTACGAGCAGTACTTC CASSITRGYEQYF
many TRBJ1-5 - TRBV7-2 TGTGCCAGCAGCCTCCCGGGCCCTAGCAATCAGCCCCAGCATTTT CASSLPGPSNQPQHF
- TRBJ2-3 TRBD2 TRBV7-2 TGTGCCAGCAGCTACCTCCCAATAGCGGGCGGGGAGCGGGATACAGATACGCAGTATTTT CASSYLPIAGGERDTDTQYF
many TRBJ1-1 TRBD1 TRBV4-3 TGCGCCAGCAGCCAAGATCCCTCCGGGACAGGGGCCACTGAAGCTTTCTTT CASSQDPSGTGATEAFF
few TRBJ2-1 TRBD2 TRBV9 TGTGCCAGCAGCGAGGGTCTAGCGGGAGTAGGTAATGAGCAGTTCTTC CASSEGLAGVGNEQFF
- TRBJ1-4 TRBD1 TRBV11-2 TGTGCCAGCAGACAGGACAGGGGGAGAGGGAAACTGTTTTTT CASRQDRGRGKLFF
many TRBJ2-7 - TRBV5-1 TGCGCCAGCAGCTTGGGGTCGACGAGCCACTACGAGCAGTACTTC CASSLGSTSHYEQYF
- TRBJ1-6 TRBD1 TRBV7-9 TGTGCCAGCAGCTCCCGACAGGGCTATAATTCACCCCTCCACTTT CASSSRQGYNSPLHF
- TRBJ2-1 TRBD2 TRBV20-1 TGCAGTGCCCCGGGGAGCGGGAGTAATGAGCAGTTCTTC CSAPGSGSNEQFF
few TRBJ2-7 - TRBV7-6 TGTGCCAGCAGCTTAGCGTCGGGGGAGGACTCCTACGAGCAGTACTTC CASSLASGEDSYEQYF
many TRBJ2-7 - TRBV7-9 TGTGCCAGCAGCCCACTCTACGAGCAGTACTTC CASSPLYEQYF
- TRBJ2-3 - TRBV6-1 TGTGCCAGTTGCGTGCTTAGCACAGATACGCAGTATTTT CASCVLSTDTQYF
many TRBJ2-7 TRBD2 TRBV28 TGTGCCAGCAGTCCCGGACTAGCGGGGACCTTCTACGAGCAGTACTTC CASSPGLAGTFYEQYF
few TRBJ2-2 TRBD2 TRBV5-1 TGCGCCAGCAGCCTCCAGCCACTAGCGGGAGCTACCGGGGAGCTGTTTTTT CASSLQPLAGATGELFF
- TRBJ2-6 - TRBV28 TGTGCCAGCAGTTTACGGGGGTCCGGGGCCAACGCCCTGACTTTC CASSLRGSGANALTF
many TRBJ2-7 - TRBV7-9 TGTGCCAGCAGCTCCCACACAGGGCTCGAGCAGTACTTC CASSSHTGLEQYF
- TRBJ2-7 - TRBV10-3 TGTGCCACAAGGGACACCGGGGCCACTTACGAGCAGTACTTC CATRDTGATYEQYF
- TRBJ2-5 TRBD2 TRBV2 TGTGCCAGCAGTGAGACTAGCGGGAGGGGTTCCCCAGAGACCCAGTACTTC CASSETSGRGSPETQYF
many TRBJ2-1 TRBD2 TRBV10-1 TGCGCCAGCAGTGAGTCGGGTAGCGGGAGGCAGAATGAGCAGTTCTTC CASSESGSGRQNEQFF
few TRBJ2-7 - TRBV7-3 TGTGCCAGCAGCTTGGGGTACGACTCCTACGAGCAGTACTTC CASSLGYDSYEQYF
many TRBJ2-1 TRBD1 TRBV6-1 TGTGCCAGCAGTGGGGGACAGGGTAGTGAGCAGTTCTTC CASSGGQGSEQFF
many TRBJ2-7 TRBD2 TRBV7-9 TGTGCCAGCAGCCCCGGACTAGCGGGAGGCACCGAGCAGTACTTC CASSPGLAGGTEQYF